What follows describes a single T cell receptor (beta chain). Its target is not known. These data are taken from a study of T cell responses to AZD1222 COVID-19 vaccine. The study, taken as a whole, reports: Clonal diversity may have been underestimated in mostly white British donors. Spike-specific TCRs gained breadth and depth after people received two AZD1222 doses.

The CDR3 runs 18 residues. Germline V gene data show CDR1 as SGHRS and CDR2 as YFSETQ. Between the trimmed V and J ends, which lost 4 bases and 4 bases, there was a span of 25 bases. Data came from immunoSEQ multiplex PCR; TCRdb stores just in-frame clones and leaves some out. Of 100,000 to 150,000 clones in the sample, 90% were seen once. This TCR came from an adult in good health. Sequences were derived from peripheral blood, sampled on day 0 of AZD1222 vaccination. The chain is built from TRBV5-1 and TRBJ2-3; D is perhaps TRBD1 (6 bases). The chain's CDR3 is CASSSSTGHPGKADTQYF. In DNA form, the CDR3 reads TGCGCCAGCAGCAGTTCGACAGGCCACCCTGGGAAAGCAGATACGCAGTATTTT.